These T cell receptor beta chains were read from a single sample in a study of blood T cell repertoires in COVID-19. Data came from immunoSEQ multiplex PCR; TCRdb stores just in-frame clones and leaves some out. The sample has more than 95,000 clones, around three quarters seen once. The material sequenced was peripheral blood. Source of these receptors: a woman aged 70-85 years with acute or convalescent COVID-19. Each CDR3 is given with its conserved first and last residue. The D gene is left open where the match is weak. The listing skips clone size in some rows; elsewhere it reads once, few, many or a size class.

D gene,V gene,J gene,clone size,CDR3 protein,CDR3 DNA
TRBD1,TRBV4-3,TRBJ1-2,-,CASSQEVQGGLGYTF,TGCGCCAGCAGCCAAGAGGTGCAGGGGGGCCTTGGCTACACCTTC
-,TRBV12-3/TRBV12-4,TRBJ1-3,-,CASTQTVGNTIYF,TGTGCCAGCACCCAGACAGTTGGAAACACCATATATTTT
TRBD1,TRBV10-2,TRBJ2-7,few,CASSRQGYEQYF,TGCGCCAGCAGCCGACAGGGGTACGAGCAGTACTTC
-,TRBV6-2/TRBV6-3,TRBJ1-5,-,CASSYDGGSNQPQHF,TGTGCCAGCAGTTACGATGGCGGTAGCAATCAGCCCCAGCATTTT
TRBD2,TRBV4-2,TRBJ2-5,-,CASSQDWKARLAALGTQYF,TGTGCCAGCAGCCAAGATTGGAAGGCGCGGCTAGCGGCCCTCGGGACCCAGTACTTC
TRBD1,TRBV29-1,TRBJ2-7,-,CSGGQGGGEQYF,TGCAGCGGGGGACAGGGGGGAGGCGAGCAGTACTTC
-,TRBV3-1/TRBV3-2,TRBJ2-2,-,CASSQGPTSGELFF,TGTGCCAGCAGCCAAGGACCGACTAGCGGGGAGCTGTTTTTT
-,TRBV7-2,TRBJ2-7,-,CASSLGGGDSYEQYF,TGTGCCAGCAGCTTAGGAGGGGGTGACTCCTACGAGCAGTACTTC
-,TRBV27,TRBJ1-5,few,CASSLFGGLFQPQHF,TGTGCCAGCAGTTTATTCGGGGGGCTATTTCAGCCCCAGCATTTT
TRBD2,TRBV4-3,TRBJ2-3,-,CASSQDPSGGRTDTQYF,TGCGCCAGCAGCCAAGATCCTAGCGGGGGGCGCACAGATACGCAGTATTTT
TRBD1,TRBV6-2/TRBV6-3,TRBJ2-3,-,CASSYRTGGGTDTQYF,TGTGCCAGCAGTTACCGGACAGGGGGCGGGACAGATACGCAGTATTTT
-,TRBV12-3/TRBV12-4,TRBJ2-1,-,CASRQEVGNEQFF,TGTGCCAGCAGACAGGAAGTGGGAAATGAGCAGTTCTTC
TRBD1,TRBV9,TRBJ1-5,once,CASSVTGQVNQPQHF,TGTGCCAGCAGCGTAACGGGACAGGTCAATCAGCCCCAGCATTTT
-,TRBV6-5,TRBJ1-5,-,CASSYSRGSNQPQHF,TGTGCCAGCAGTTACTCGAGGGGGAGCAATCAGCCCCAGCATTTT
-,TRBV7-2,TRBJ2-2,-,CASSFSVPTGELFF,TGTGCCAGCAGCTTTTCAGTTCCCACCGGGGAGCTGTTTTTT
TRBD2,TRBV27,TRBJ2-3,-,CASSSRTSGSKDTQYF,TGTGCCAGCAGTTCACGGACTAGCGGGAGCAAAGATACGCAGTATTTT
-,TRBV6-1,TRBJ2-2,-,CASSEWSGAGELFF,TGTGCCAGCAGTGAATGGAGCGGAGCCGGGGAGCTGTTTTTT
TRBD1,TRBV5-1,TRBJ2-1,few,CASSSRQGADNEQFF,TGCGCCAGCAGCTCCCGACAGGGGGCCGACAATGAGCAGTTCTTC
-,TRBV6-5,TRBJ1-2,-,CASSYGSVSDYGYTF,TGTGCCAGCAGTTATGGTTCGGTCAGCGACTATGGCTACACCTTC
TRBD1,TRBV6-5,TRBJ1-5,-,CATTGVGGNQPQHF,TGTGCCACCACAGGGGTTGGAGGGAATCAGCCCCAGCATTTT
-,TRBV19,TRBJ1-2,-,CASTIPPGGGYTF,TGTGCCAGTACTATCCCCCCCGGTGGTGGCTACACCTTC
-,TRBV28,TRBJ2-6,-,CASSLWLAGANVLTF,TGTGCCAGCAGTTTATGGCTAGCCGGGGCCAACGTCCTGACTTTC
-,TRBV5-4,TRBJ2-1,few,CASSYQGSSYNEQFF,TGTGCCAGCAGCTACCAGGGTAGCTCCTACAATGAGCAGTTCTTC
-,TRBV7-3,TRBJ1-1,-,CASSLGSGGEAFF,TGTGCCAGCAGCTTGGGGTCAGGAGGCGAAGCTTTCTTT
-,TRBV5-4,TRBJ2-3,-,CASSPTRSGTDTQYF,TGTGCCAGCAGCCCCACCCGCTCGGGCACAGATACGCAGTATTTT
TRBD1,TRBV11-2,TRBJ1-6,-,CASSSRTGGYSPLHF,TGTGCCAGCAGCTCCCGGACAGGGGGATATTCACCCCTCCACTTT
TRBD1,TRBV27,TRBJ1-1,-,CASSLNRGEAFF,TGTGCCAGCAGTTTAAACAGGGGGGAAGCTTTCTTT
-,TRBV29-1,TRBJ2-7,-,CSVEDSARYHEQYF,TGCAGCGTTGAAGATTCGGCGAGGTACCACGAGCAGTACTTC
TRBD1,TRBV11-2,TRBJ2-5,once,CAPSGRGDSQETQYF,TGTGCCCCGTCGGGCCGAGGGGACAGCCAAGAGACCCAGTACTTC
TRBD2,TRBV7-2,TRBJ2-5,-,CASSSSGTSGTQYF,TGTGCCAGCAGTTCATCCGGGACTAGCGGGACCCAGTACTTC
TRBD1,TRBV29-1,TRBJ2-5,-,CSVDGTGGTETQYF,TGCAGCGTTGACGGGACAGGGGGTACAGAGACCCAGTACTTC
TRBD2,TRBV6-2/TRBV6-3,TRBJ2-7,-,CASSNPGLASYEQYF,TGTGCCAGCAGTAACCCGGGACTAGCATCCTACGAGCAGTACTTC
-,TRBV5-1,TRBJ1-1,-,CASSLSRDTEAFF,TGCGCCAGCAGCTTGAGCAGGGACACTGAAGCTTTCTTT
-,TRBV4-3,TRBJ2-1,-,CASSQEGFGGEQFF,TGCGCCAGCAGCCAAGAGGGATTCGGGGGTGAGCAGTTCTTC
TRBD1,TRBV6-5,TRBJ1-4,-,CASSYGTAEKLFF,TGTGCCAGCAGTTATGGGACAGCCGAAAAACTGTTTTTT
-,TRBV5-1,TRBJ2-7,-,CASSPGVMGEQYF,TGCGCCAGCAGCCCAGGGGTTATGGGGGAGCAGTACTTC
-,TRBV25-1,TRBJ2-3,-,CASSKQHYTDTQYF,TGTGCCAGCAGTAAACAACACTACACAGATACGCAGTATTTT
TRBD1,TRBV18,TRBJ1-3,-,CASSLNRGQEGNTIYF,TGTGCCAGCTCACTCAACAGGGGGCAAGAAGGAAACACCATATATTTT
TRBD2,TRBV12-5,TRBJ2-7,few,CASGLAGSYEQYF,TGTGCTAGTGGTTTAGCGGGAAGCTACGAGCAGTACTTC
-,TRBV2,TRBJ2-7,-,CASVGDSSYEQYF,TGTGCCAGCGTCGGGGACTCATCCTACGAGCAGTACTTC
TRBD2,TRBV11-2,TRBJ2-1,-,CASSLLAGSYNEQFF,TGTGCCAGCAGCCTCCTAGCGGGGTCCTACAATGAGCAGTTCTTC
-,TRBV28,TRBJ2-1,-,CASNAFVGLGNEQFF,TGTGCCAGCAACGCGTTCGTCGGACTCGGCAATGAGCAGTTCTTC
-,TRBV5-6,TRBJ2-2,few,CASSLVAGLNLGGELFF,TGTGCCAGCAGCTTGGTTGCAGGCCTTAACCTTGGCGGGGAGCTGTTTTTT
TRBD2,TRBV19,TRBJ2-7,-,CASTPGGGPYEQYF,TGTGCCAGTACCCCAGGCGGGGGGCCCTACGAGCAGTACTTC
TRBD1,TRBV13,TRBJ1-3,-,CASSPRTGVLSGNTIYF,TGTGCCAGCAGCCCCCGGACAGGGGTCCTCTCTGGAAACACCATATATTTT
-,TRBV6-5,TRBJ1-6,many,CASRLGGTNSPLHF,TGTGCCAGCCGGTTGGGGGGGACCAATTCACCCCTCCACTTT
TRBD1,TRBV19,TRBJ1-2,once,CASTHRTGRSPNYGYTF,TGTGCCAGTACTCACCGGACAGGGAGGTCCCCTAACTATGGCTACACCTTC
TRBD2,TRBV18,TRBJ2-1,-,CASSPPGLAGGRYNEQFF,TGTGCCAGCTCACCACCGGGACTAGCGGGAGGGCGTTACAATGAGCAGTTCTTC
-,TRBV2,TRBJ1-4,-,CASSEDIQGNEKLFF,TGTGCCAGCAGTGAAGACATACAGGGCAATGAAAAACTGTTTTTT
-,TRBV5-1,TRBJ2-2,-,CASSLTRELFF,TGCGCCAGCAGCTTGACTAGGGAGCTGTTTTTT
TRBD1,TRBV10-3,TRBJ2-3,-,CAIRGQGPGDTQYF,TGTGCCATCAGGGGACAGGGTCCGGGAGATACGCAGTATTTT
-,TRBV29-1,TRBJ2-1,-,CSVVMGSSYNEQFF,TGCAGCGTTGTTATGGGGAGCTCCTACAATGAGCAGTTCTTC